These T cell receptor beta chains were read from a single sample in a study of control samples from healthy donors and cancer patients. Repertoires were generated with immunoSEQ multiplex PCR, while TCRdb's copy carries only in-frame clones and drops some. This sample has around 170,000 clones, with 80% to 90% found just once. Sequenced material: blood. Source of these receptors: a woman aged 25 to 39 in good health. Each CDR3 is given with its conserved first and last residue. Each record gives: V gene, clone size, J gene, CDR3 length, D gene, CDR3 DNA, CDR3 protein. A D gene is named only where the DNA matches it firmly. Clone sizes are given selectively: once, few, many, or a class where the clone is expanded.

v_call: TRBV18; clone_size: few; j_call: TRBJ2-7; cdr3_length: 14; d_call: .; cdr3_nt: TGTGCCAGCTCACCACAGGGGATGAGGTACGAGCAGTACTTC; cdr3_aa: CASSPQGMRYEQYF
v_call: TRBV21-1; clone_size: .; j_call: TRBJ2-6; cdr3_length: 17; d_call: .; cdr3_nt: TGTGCCAGCAGCAACGCTACAAACTTCTCTGGGGCCAACGTCCTGACTTTC; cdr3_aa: CASSNATNFSGANVLTF
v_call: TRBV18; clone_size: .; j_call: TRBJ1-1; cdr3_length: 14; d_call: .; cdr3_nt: TGTGCCAGCTCACCTACACGTTCGAACACTGAAGCTTTCTTT; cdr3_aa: CASSPTRSNTEAFF
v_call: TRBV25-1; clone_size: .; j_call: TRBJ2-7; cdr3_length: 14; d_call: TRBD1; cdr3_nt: TGTGCCAGCAGGATCGGGACAGGCGCAGTTGAGCAGTACTTC; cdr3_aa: CASRIGTGAVEQYF
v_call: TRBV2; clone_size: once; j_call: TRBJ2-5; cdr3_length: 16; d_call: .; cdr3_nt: TGTGCCAGCAAGAAGGGATACACAGGGATGCAAGAGACCCAGTACTTC; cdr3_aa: CASKKGYTGMQETQYF
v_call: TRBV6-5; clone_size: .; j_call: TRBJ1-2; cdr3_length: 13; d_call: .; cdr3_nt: TGTGCCAGCGCCCCGAGCCCTAACTATGGCTACACCTTC; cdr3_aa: CASAPSPNYGYTF
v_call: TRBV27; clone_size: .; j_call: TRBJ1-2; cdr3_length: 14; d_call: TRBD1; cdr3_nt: TGTGCCAGCAGCCTCAGGCGGACAGGGGGCGGCTACACCTTC; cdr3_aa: CASSLRRTGGGYTF
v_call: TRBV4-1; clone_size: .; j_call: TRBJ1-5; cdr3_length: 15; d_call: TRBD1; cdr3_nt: TGCGCCAGCAGCCAAGATACAGGGGTGCCTCAGCCCCAGCATTTT; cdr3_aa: CASSQDTGVPQPQHF
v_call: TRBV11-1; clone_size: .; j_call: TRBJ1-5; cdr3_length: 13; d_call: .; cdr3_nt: TGTGCCAGCAGCCCCAAGGCCGGGTCGCCCCAGCATTTT; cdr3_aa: CASSPKAGSPQHF
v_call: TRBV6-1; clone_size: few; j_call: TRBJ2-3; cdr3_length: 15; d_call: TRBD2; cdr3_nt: TGTGCCAGCAGTGAACTAGCGGGGGGGCCAGATACGCAGTATTTT; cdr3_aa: CASSELAGGPDTQYF
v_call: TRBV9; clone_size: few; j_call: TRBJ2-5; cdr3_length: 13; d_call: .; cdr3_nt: TGTGCCAGCAGCGTAGCAGGGTTGGAGACCCAGTACTTC; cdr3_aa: CASSVAGLETQYF
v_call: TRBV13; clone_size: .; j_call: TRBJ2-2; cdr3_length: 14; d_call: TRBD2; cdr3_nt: TGTGCCAGCAGCCTGGGACTAGACACCGGGGAGCTGTTTTTT; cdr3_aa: CASSLGLDTGELFF
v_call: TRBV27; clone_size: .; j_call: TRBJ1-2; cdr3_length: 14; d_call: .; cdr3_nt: TGTGCCAGCAGTTTAGGATCATCCAGCTATGGCTACACCTTC; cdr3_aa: CASSLGSSSYGYTF
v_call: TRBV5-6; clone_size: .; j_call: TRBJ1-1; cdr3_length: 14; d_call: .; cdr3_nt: TGTGCCAGCAGCTCGGGAGCAGGGGACACTGAAGCTTTCTTT; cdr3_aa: CASSSGAGDTEAFF
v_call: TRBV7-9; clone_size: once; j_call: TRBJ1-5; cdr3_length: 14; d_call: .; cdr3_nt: TGTGCCAGCAGCTTAGACAGCGCTAATCAGCCCCAGCATTTT; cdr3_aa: CASSLDSANQPQHF
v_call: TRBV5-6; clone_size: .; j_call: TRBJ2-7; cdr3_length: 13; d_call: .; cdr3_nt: TGTGCCAGCCGACCGGGATTAGGCCTTGAGCAGTACTTC; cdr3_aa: CASRPGLGLEQYF
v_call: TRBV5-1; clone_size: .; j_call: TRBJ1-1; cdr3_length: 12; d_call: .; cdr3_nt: TGCGCCAGCAGAGTGGGAAGCACTGAAGCTTTCTTT; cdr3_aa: CASRVGSTEAFF
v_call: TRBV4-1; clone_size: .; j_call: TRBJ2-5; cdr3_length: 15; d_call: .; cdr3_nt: TGCGCCAGCAGCCAACCGTTCGGGGGCAGGGAGACCCAGTACTTC; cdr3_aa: CASSQPFGGRETQYF
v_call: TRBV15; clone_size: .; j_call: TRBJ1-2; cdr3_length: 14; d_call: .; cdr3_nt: TGTGCCACCAGTAAAGAGGTGAGGTCCGGTGGCTACACCTTC; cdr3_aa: CATSKEVRSGGYTF
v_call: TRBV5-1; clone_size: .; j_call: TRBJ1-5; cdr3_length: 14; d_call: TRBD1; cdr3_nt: TGCGCCAGCAGCGTTACAGGGGAGGGGCAGCCCCAGCATTTT; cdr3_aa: CASSVTGEGQPQHF
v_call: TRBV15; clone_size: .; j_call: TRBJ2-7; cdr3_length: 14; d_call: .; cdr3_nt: TGTGCCACCAGCAGAGATCCCACGGCCGGCGAGCAGTACTTC; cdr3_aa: CATSRDPTAGEQYF
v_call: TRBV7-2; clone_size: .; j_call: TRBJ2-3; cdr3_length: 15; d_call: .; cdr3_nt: TGTGCCAGCAGCTTCAGGCGGGGCCACACGGATACGCAGTATTTT; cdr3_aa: CASSFRRGHTDTQYF
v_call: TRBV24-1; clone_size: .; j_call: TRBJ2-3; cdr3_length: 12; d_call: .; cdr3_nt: TGTGCCACCAGTGATTTCTCAGATACGCAGTATTTT; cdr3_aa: CATSDFSDTQYF
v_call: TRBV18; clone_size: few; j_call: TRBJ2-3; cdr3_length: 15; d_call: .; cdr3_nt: TGTGCCAGCTCACCGCAACAGGGAGGTCCAGATACGCAGTATTTT; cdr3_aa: CASSPQQGGPDTQYF
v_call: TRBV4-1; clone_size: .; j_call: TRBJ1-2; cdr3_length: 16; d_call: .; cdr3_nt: TGCGCCAGCAGCCAAGATCGCGGCAGTAGATCCTATGGCTACACCTTC; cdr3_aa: CASSQDRGSRSYGYTF
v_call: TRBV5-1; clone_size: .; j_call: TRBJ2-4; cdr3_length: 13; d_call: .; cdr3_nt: TGCGCCAGGACACCGCTGGGGGGAAACATTCAGTACTTC; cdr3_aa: CARTPLGGNIQYF
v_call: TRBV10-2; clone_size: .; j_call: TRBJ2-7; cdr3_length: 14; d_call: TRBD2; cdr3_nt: TGCGCCAGCAGGACCGGGACTAGCGGCTACGAGCAGTACTTC; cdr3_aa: CASRTGTSGYEQYF
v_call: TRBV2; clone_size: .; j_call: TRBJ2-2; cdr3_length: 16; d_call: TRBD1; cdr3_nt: TGTGCCAGCCGAGCCCTGGGACAGGGGGTTACCGGGGAGCTGTTTTTT; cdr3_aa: CASRALGQGVTGELFF
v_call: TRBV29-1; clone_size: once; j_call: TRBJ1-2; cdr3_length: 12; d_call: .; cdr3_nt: TGCAGCGTCCTGGGACCTAACTATGGCTACACCTTC; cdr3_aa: CSVLGPNYGYTF
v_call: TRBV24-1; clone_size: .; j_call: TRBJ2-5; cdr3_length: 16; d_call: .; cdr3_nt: TGTGCCACCAGTGATTTAAGACTCAGTCTACAAGAGACCCAGTACTTC; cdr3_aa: CATSDLRLSLQETQYF
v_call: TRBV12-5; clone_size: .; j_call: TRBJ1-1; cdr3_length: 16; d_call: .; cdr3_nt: TGTGCTAGTGGTTTGGTAGGGGAGGGTATGGGCACTGAAGCTTTCTTT; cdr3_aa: CASGLVGEGMGTEAFF
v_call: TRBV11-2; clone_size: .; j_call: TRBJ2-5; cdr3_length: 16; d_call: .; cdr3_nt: TGTGCCAGCAGCCCGACAGGGTCGGGGGCTCGAGAGACCCAGTACTTC; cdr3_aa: CASSPTGSGARETQYF
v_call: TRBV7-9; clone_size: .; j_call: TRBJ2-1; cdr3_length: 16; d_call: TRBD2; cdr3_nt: TGTGCCAGCAGCCTCCCGACTAGCGGGTCCTACAATGAGCAGTTCTTC; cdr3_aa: CASSLPTSGSYNEQFF
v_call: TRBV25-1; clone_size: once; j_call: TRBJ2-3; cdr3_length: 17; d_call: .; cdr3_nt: TGTGCCAGCAGTTCGCTTTTTGGATGGGGGCTGACAGATACGCAGTATTTT; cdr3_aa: CASSSLFGWGLTDTQYF
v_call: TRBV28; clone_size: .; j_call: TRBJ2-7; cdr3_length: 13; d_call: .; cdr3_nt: TGTGCCAGCAGTTTCGGGGGGCTCGACGAGCAGTACTTC; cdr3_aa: CASSFGGLDEQYF
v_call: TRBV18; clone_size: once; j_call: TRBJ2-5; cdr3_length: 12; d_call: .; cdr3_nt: TGTGCCAGCTCACCAGGCCAAGAGACCCAGTACTTC; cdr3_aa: CASSPGQETQYF
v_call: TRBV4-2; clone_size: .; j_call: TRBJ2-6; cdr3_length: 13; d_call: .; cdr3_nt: TGTGCCAGTTCCCGAACTGGGGCCAACGTCCTGACTTTC; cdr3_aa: CASSRTGANVLTF
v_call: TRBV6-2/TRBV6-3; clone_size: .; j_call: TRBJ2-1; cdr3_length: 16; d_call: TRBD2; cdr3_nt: TGTGCCAGCAGTTACTCGGATACTAGCGGATACAATGAGCAGTTCTTC; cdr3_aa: CASSYSDTSGYNEQFF
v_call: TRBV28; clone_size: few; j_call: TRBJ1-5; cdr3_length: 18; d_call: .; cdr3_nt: TGTGCCAGCAGTTTTGAGGCTGGGAGGTATTATAGCAATCAGCCCCAGCATTTT; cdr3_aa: CASSFEAGRYYSNQPQHF
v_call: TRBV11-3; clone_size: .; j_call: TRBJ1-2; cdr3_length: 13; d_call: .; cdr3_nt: TGTGCCAGCAGCTTAGCAGCTAACTATGGCTACACCTTC; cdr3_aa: CASSLAANYGYTF